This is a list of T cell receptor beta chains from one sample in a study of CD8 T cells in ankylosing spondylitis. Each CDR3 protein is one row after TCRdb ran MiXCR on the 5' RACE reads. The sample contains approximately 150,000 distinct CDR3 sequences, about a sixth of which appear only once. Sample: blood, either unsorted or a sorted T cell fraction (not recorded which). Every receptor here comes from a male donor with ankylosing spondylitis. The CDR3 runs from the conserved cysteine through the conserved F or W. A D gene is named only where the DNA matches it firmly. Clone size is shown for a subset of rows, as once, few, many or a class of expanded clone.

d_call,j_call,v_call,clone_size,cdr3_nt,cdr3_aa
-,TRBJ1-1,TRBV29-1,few,TGCAGCGTTGAGGTGAACACTGAAGCTTTCTTT,CSVEVNTEAFF
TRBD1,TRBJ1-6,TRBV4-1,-,TGCGCCAGCAGCCTACAGTCGGGACAGCTTAGTTCACCCCTCCACTTT,CASSLQSGQLSSPLHF
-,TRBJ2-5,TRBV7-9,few,TGTGCCAGCAGGGCGCAAGAGACCCAGTACTTC,CASRAQETQYF
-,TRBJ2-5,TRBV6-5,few,TGTGCCAGCAGTTACTCTGGGAGTCAGAAAGAGACCCAGTACTTC,CASSYSGSQKETQYF
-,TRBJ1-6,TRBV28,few,TGTGCCAGCATGGTCCAGGACGGCCTCTATAATTCACCCCTCCACTTT,CASMVQDGLYNSPLHF
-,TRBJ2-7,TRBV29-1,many,TGCAGCGTTGTCCGGGGCTACGAGCAGTACTTC,CSVVRGYEQYF
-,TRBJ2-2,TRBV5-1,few,TGCGCCAGCAGCTTGGGGAGCACCGGGGAGCTGTTTTTT,CASSLGSTGELFF
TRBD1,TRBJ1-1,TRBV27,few,TGTGCCAGCAGTCCATCACAGGGGGCTCGAAGTGAAGCTTTCTTT,CASSPSQGARSEAFF
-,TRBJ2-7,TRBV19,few,TGTGCCAGTAGTGCCACAGGTAATGGTTACTACGAGCAGTACTTC,CASSATGNGYYEQYF
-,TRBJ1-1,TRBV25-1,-,TGTGCCAGCAGTGAATCGAGCACTGAAGCTTTCTTT,CASSESSTEAFF
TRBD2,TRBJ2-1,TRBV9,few,TGTGCCAGCAGCTTACCCACTAGCGGGAGCCTAAATGAGCAGTTCTTC,CASSLPTSGSLNEQFF
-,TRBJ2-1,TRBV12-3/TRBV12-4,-,TGTGCCAGCAGCCCCCGTTCCTACAATGAGCAGTTCTTC,CASSPRSYNEQFF
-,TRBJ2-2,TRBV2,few,TGTGCCATTACGAAAAGCACCGGGGAGCTGTTTTTT,CAITKSTGELFF
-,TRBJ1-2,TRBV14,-,TGTGCCAGCAGCCCTTGGCCAAGCGCTAACTATGGCTACACCTTC,CASSPWPSANYGYTF